These 32 T cell receptor beta chains were all obtained from the same sample, sequenced in a study of T cells in Graves' hyperthyroidism and ophthalmopathy. RNA transcripts provided the source from which TCR beta CDR3 regions were amplified. The HTBI primer set served for first-round RT-PCR of the TCR CDR3. TCRdb processed the multiplex PCR reads anew with MiXCR; each CDR3 protein has one entry. This sample has more than 450,000 distinct CDR3 sequences, with 15% to 20% found just once. Sequencing input: blood. Receptors were obtained from a middle-aged man with Graves' ophthalmopathy.

This clonotype occurred many times. The rearrangement links TRBV9 to TRBJ2-5; the D is unclear. V dropped 0 bases and J dropped 7 bases, with 10 bases sitting between them. The CDR3 has 13 residues. In germline, CDR1 is SGDLS, CDR2 YYNGEE. For the CDR3, the DNA is TGTGCCAGCAGCGTAGCTACCTGGGCGACCCAGTACTTC. Translating it yields CASSVATWATQYF.

This clonotype was seen ten or more times. The chain uses TRBV2 and TRBJ2-7, with 8 bases identical to TRBD1. V lost 5 bases to trimming and J lost 0 bases; unmatched junction nucleotides: 3. This CDR3 contains 14 residues. In germline, CDR1 is SNHLY, CDR2 FYNNEI. The CDR3 loop reads CASSRDRSSYEQYF. Written as DNA, the CDR3 is TGTGCCAGCAGTAGGGACAGGAGCTCCTACGAGCAGTACTTC.

The rearrangement uses TRBV5-1 and TRBJ1-4; possible D gene TRBD1, 6 bases. The CDR3 has 16 amino acids. V lost 4 bases and J 7 bases, leaving 20 bases between the germline ends. The germline gives CDR1 SGHRS, CDR2 YFSETQ. The CDR3 is CASSLPTGNGGEKLFF. DNA for the CDR3: TGCGCCAGCAGCCTACCCACAGGGAATGGAGGTGAAAAACTGTTTTTT.

This clonotype was detected ten times or more. The chain employs TRBV5-1 and TRBJ2-5; 7 bases are a match to TRBD1. The V gene's germline CDR1 is SGHRS and CDR2 YFSETQ. The junction had 10 bases not matched to a gene; V was cut back by 4 bases and J by 1 base. This CDR3 is built from 16 residues. CDR3 residues: CASSRSGQLLQETQYF. The DNA of the CDR3 is TGCGCCAGCAGCAGATCGGGACAGCTCCTCCAAGAGACCCAGTACTTC. Full variable domain (rest looked up from reference TRBV5-1 and TRBJ2-5): KAGVTQTPRYLIKTRGQQVTLSCSPISGHRSVSWYQQTPGQGLQFLFEYFSETQRNKGNFPGRFSGRQFSNSRSEMNVSTLELGDSALYLCASSRSGQLLQETQYFGPGTRLLVL.

V and J are TRBV7-8 and TRBJ1-1; D is unresolved. The V gene's germline CDR1 is SGHVS and CDR2 FQNEAQ. V was shortened by 7 bases and J by 1 base, with 16 bases between the two germline ends. This CDR3 spans 15 amino acids. DNA of the CDR3: TGTGCCAGCACCCTACGAGAGGGCCAGAACACTGAAGCTTTCTTT. Protein: CASTLREGQNTEAFF.

This chain's CDR3 is CASSVGLLTPYEQYF. As DNA, the CDR3 is TGTGCCAGCAGCGTAGGGCTCCTCACCCCCTACGAGCAGTACTTC. The rearrangement uses TRBV9 and TRBJ2-7; no definite D call. Trimming took 0 bases from V and 2 from J, leaving 12 bases between them. This CDR3 spans 15 amino acids. Germline V CDR1 and CDR2: SGDLS, YYNGEE.

This clonotype has at least ten counts. The chain couples TRBV28 to TRBJ2-7, with 11 bases fitting TRBD2. The CDR3 spans 15 residues. The V segment lost 6 bases and the J segment 4 bases; nucleotides outside the gene matches: 8. CDR1 is MDHEN and CDR2 is SYDVKM in the germline V gene. CDR3 amino acids: CASRTPGLAVYEQYF. CDR3 DNA sequence: TGTGCCAGCAGAACCCCGGGACTAGCGGTTTACGAGCAGTACTTC.

In this sample, this clonotype turned up a few times. V and J are TRBV6-1 and TRBJ1-2, with D unresolved. Deletions cut 2 bases from V and 7 bases from J, with 17 bases between. Germline values: CDR1 MNHNS, CDR2 SASEGT. The CDR3 covers 15 residues. The CDR3 region is CASSEQYVGDPGYTF. The CDR3 DNA reads TGTGCCAGCAGTGAACAGTACGTCGGAGACCCTGGCTACACCTTC.

This clonotype was counted ten times or more. The chain carries TRBV28 and TRBJ2-1, with 8 bases fitting TRBD1. Germline-derived CDR1 and CDR2 are MDHEN and SYDVKM. V shed 2 bases and J 2 bases; nucleotides not matched to a gene: 8. The CDR3 spans 17 residues. CDR3: CASSLPGGAGTYNEQFF. In nucleotides, the CDR3 is TGTGCCAGCAGTTTACCAGGGGGCGCGGGGACCTACAATGAGCAGTTCTTC.

This clonotype showed up many times. This sequence joins TRBV3-1 and TRBJ1-5; the D gene is possibly TRBD1 (6 bases). Germline CDR1 is LGHDT and CDR2 is YNNKEL (reference sequence). The CDR3 runs 14 residues. V dropped 4 bases and J dropped 2 bases, with 9 bases sitting between them. CDR3 protein: CASSPRGRNQPQHF. In DNA form, the CDR3 reads TGTGCCAGCAGCCCCAGGGGACGCAATCAGCCCCAGCATTTT.

The chain recombines TRBV25-1 with TRBJ1-1; no clear D. V was clipped by 7 bases and J by 7 bases, with 10 bases between them. The germline V gene has CDR1 MGHDK and CDR2 SYGVNS. The CDR3 is made up of 11 amino acids. This CDR3 is CASIRGNEAFF. The DNA for the CDR3 is TGTGCCAGCATTCGAGGGAATGAAGCTTTCTTT.

This clonotype has a count of ten or more. The genes are TRBV9 and TRBJ1-4; D unresolved. Deletions cut 4 bases from V and 10 bases from J, with 11 bases between. Germline V gene data show CDR1 as SGDLS and CDR2 as YYNGEE. CDR3 length equals 12 residues. The CDR3 spells CASSRSGGKLFF. DNA for the CDR3: TGTGCCAGCAGCCGATCCGGCGGAAAACTGTTTTTT.

This clonotype appeared many times. The V call is TRBV20-1, the J call TRBJ2-7, with TRBD2 as a possible D gene (6 bases). The CDR3 loop spans 15 amino acids. V lost 0 bases and J 0 bases, leaving 12 bases between the germline ends. CDR1 and CDR2 from the germline V gene are DFQATT and SNEGSKA (reference sequence). In DNA, the CDR3 is TGCAGTGCTAGAGATGCGGGGTCGGGCTCCTACGAGCAGTACTTC. As protein: CSARDAGSGSYEQYF.

The table lists this clonotype with a few counts. The V call is TRBV30, the J call TRBJ2-2; TRBD2 matches at 8 bases. The CDR3 spans 17 residues. With V trimmed by 3 bases and J by 7 bases, 16 bases remained unmatched. Germline lookup yields CDR1 GTSNPN and CDR2 SVGIG (reference sequence). The CDR3: CAWRTTFRGGKSGELFF. CDR3 coding DNA: TGTGCCTGGAGGACTACGTTCCGGGGGGGAAAAAGCGGGGAGCTGTTTTTT.

The rearrangement links TRBV27 to TRBJ2-7; 12 bases align to TRBD1. CDR1 and CDR2 from the germline V gene are MNHEY and SMNVEV (reference sequence). CDR3 length equals 14 residues. With V trimmed by 4 bases and J by 5 bases, 3 bases remained unmatched. Here the CDR3 DNA reads TGTGCCAGCAGTTCCGGGACAGGGGGCAACGAGCAGTACTTC. This codes for CASSSGTGGNEQYF.

This clonotype was seen more than once but under ten times. V is TRBV18 and J is TRBJ2-1; TRBD1 aligns across 8 bases. Germline V gives CDR1 KGHSH, CDR2 LQKENI. The V and J ends lost 8 bases and 3 bases, in that order; junction bases with no gene match: 9. The CDR3 contains 15 residues. The CDR3 nucleotides read TGTGCCAGCAAAGGACAGGGACCAAACTACAATGAGCAGTTCTTC. This gives the protein CASKGQGPNYNEQFF.

This clonotype was recorded many times. V gene TRBV2 combines with J gene TRBJ1-5, with 8 bases identical to TRBD1. With V trimmed by 4 bases and J by 3 bases, 5 bases remained unmatched. The CDR3 has 15 amino acids. In germline, CDR1 is SNHLY, CDR2 FYNNEI. The CDR3 DNA follows: TGTGCCAGCAGTGTCTCGGGACAGGCCAATCAGCCCCAGCATTTT. Its protein is CASSVSGQANQPQHF.

This clonotype was seen only a few times. The chain uses TRBV20-1 and TRBJ2-7; D is unclear. V was clipped by 5 bases and J by 3 bases, with 11 bases between them. CDR1 and CDR2 from the germline V gene are DFQATT and SNEGSKA (reference sequence). This CDR3 is 12 amino acids long. The CDR3 region is CSAGRTGYEQYF. The DNA for the CDR3 is TGCAGTGCTGGCAGGACGGGCTACGAGCAGTACTTC.

This clonotype was recorded at least ten times. The chain carries TRBV18 and TRBJ2-3; 7 bases agree with TRBD2. Germline CDR1 KGHSH, CDR2 LQKENI. The trim removed 3 bases at V and 2 bases at J, leaving 2 bases unmatched. There are 14 residues in the CDR3. For the CDR3, the DNA is TGTGCCAGCTCACCGAGACTAGCCACAGATACGCAGTATTTT. It encodes CASSPRLATDTQYF.

This clonotype has ten or more counts. This chain links TRBV2 with TRBJ1-1; D is uncertain. V was pared by 7 bases and J by 5 bases, with 14 bases between. CDR1 SNHLY and CDR2 FYNNEI come from the germline V gene. The CDR3 length is 13 residues. The CDR3 DNA follows: TGTGCCAGCATCCCCACGCGGACTACTGAAGCTTTCTTT. Translating gives CASIPTRTTEAFF.

This clonotype showed up many times. This rearrangement joins TRBV3-1 to TRBJ2-7; tentative D call: TRBD2 (7 bases). This CDR3 is built from 14 residues. Trimming cost V 5 bases and J 7 bases, with 18 bases left between them. Germline CDR1 and CDR2: LGHDT and YNNKEL (reference sequence). CDR3 in DNA: TGTGCCAGCAGCTACCGGACTAGGGGGGATGAGCAGTACTTC. It translates to CASSYRTRGDEQYF.

This chain connects TRBV5-8 to TRBJ2-2; tentative D call: TRBD1 (6 bases). Between the trimmed V and J ends, which lost 4 bases and 4 bases, there was a span of 20 bases. Germline V gives CDR1 SGHTS, CDR2 YDEGEE. The CDR3 runs 17 residues. CDR3 coding DNA: TGTGCCAGCAGCCTGATCGGGACAACCAAACGCACCGGGGAGCTGTTTTTT. The encoded protein is CASSLIGTTKRTGELFF.

The chain has TRBV10-3 and TRBJ2-1; a possible D gene is TRBD1 (5 bases). CDR1 is ENHRY, CDR2 SYGVKD, per germline. V lost 2 bases to trimming and J lost 15 bases, with 11 bases between them. CDR3 length equals 11 residues. The CDR3 DNA reads as TGTGCCATCAGTGAGGGCAGTCAGGGGTTCTTC. This translates into CAISEGSQGFF.

This clonotype was picked up a small number of times. The genes are TRBV14 and TRBJ2-5; D not resolved. This CDR3 is 13 amino acids long. CDR1 and CDR2 (germline): SGHDN, FVKESK. V was shortened by 1 base and J by 4 bases, with 7 bases between the two germline ends. In DNA, the CDR3 is TGTGCCAGCAGCCAAGTTGTACGAGAGACCCAGTACTTC. Its translation is CASSQVVRETQYF. Full variable domain (rest looked up from reference TRBV14 and TRBJ2-5): EAGVTQFPSHSVIEKGQTVTLRCDPISGHDNLYWYRRVMGKEIKFLLHFVKESKQDESGMPNNRFLAERTGGTYSTLKVQPAELEDSGVYFCASSQVVRETQYFGPGTRLLVL.

The CDR3 sequence is CASSLGGTGANVLTF. In DNA, the CDR3 is TGTGCCAGCAGCTTAGGGGGGACTGGGGCCAACGTCCTGACTTTC. The V and J genes are TRBV7-9 and TRBJ2-6; D might be TRBD1 or TRBD2, each matching 5 bases. Trimming stripped 1 base from V and 2 bases from J, with 6 bases between. CDR1 and CDR2 from the germline V gene are SEHNR and FQNEAQ (reference sequence). This CDR3 contains 15 residues.

CDR3 nucleotides: TGTGCCACGAAAAGGGGGGGCTACTACAATGAGCAGTTCTTC. Translation gives CATKRGGYYNEQFF. The V gene is TRBV19, the J gene TRBJ2-1, with D tentatively TRBD2 (7 bases). Deletions cut 10 bases from V and 3 bases from J, with 16 bases between. Germline assignment: CDR1 LNHDA and CDR2 SQIVND (reference sequence). The CDR3 extends over 14 amino acids.

This chain links TRBV20-1 with TRBJ1-6; perhaps TRBD1 as D (5 bases). CDR1 DFQATT and CDR2 SNEGSKA come from the germline V gene (reference sequence). Trimming stripped 3 bases from V and 2 bases from J, with 8 bases between. The CDR3 extends over 14 amino acids. The CDR3 DNA follows: TGCAGTGCTAGTGGAGGGGCCTATAATTCACCCCTCCACTTT. It encodes CSASGGAYNSPLHF.

This clonotype came up many times. This rearrangement joins TRBV20-1 to TRBJ2-1; D is unclear. Trimming shortened V by 1 base and J by 3 bases, and 13 bases separated the two germline ends. CDR3 length equals 15 residues. The germline CDR1 and CDR2 sequences are DFQATT and SNEGSKA (reference sequence). Here the CDR3 DNA reads TGCAGTGCTAGAGCCCTGGACGGCTTCTACAATGAGCAGTTCTTC. Protein sequence: CSARALDGFYNEQFF.

The genes are TRBV6-1 and TRBJ1-1; D is perhaps TRBD1 (5 bases). The ends were cut back, 7 bases at V and 3 bases at J, with 15 bases in the middle. Looked up from germline, CDR1 is MNHNS and CDR2 is SASEGT. This CDR3 contains 14 residues. This CDR3 reads CASTWGVGDTEAFF. Here the CDR3 DNA reads TGTGCCAGCACCTGGGGGGTTGGGGACACTGAAGCTTTCTTT.

The rearrangement joins TRBV10-2 to TRBJ1-1; no clear D. V was pared by 10 bases and J by 1 base, with 4 bases between. This CDR3 has 10 amino acids. The germline V gene encodes CDR1 WSHSY and CDR2 SAAADI. The CDR3 region is CATSNTEAFF. CDR3 in DNA: TGCGCCACCTCGAACACTGAAGCTTTCTTT.

The chain combines TRBV13 with TRBJ2-1, with 7 nucleotides matching TRBD2. CDR1 and CDR2 from the germline V gene are PRHDT and FYEKMQ (reference sequence). The CDR3 contains 17 residues. With 5 bases clipped from V and 6 bases from J, the junction kept 16 bases outside the gene matches. CDR3 sequence (DNA): TGTGCCAGCAGCCCAACCCTCCTAGCGGTAAAATTCAATGAGCAGTTCTTC. Its translation: CASSPTLLAVKFNEQFF.

The table lists this clonotype with a few counts. The rearrangement uses TRBV6-1 and TRBJ1-5; the D gene is possibly TRBD1 (5 bases). V lost 11 bases and J lost 4, with 12 bases in between. This CDR3 is built from 12 residues. Germline V gene data show CDR1 as MNHNS and CDR2 as SASEGT. CDR3 sequence reads: CAVSQGNQPQHF. In DNA form, the CDR3 reads TGTGCCGTCAGCCAGGGTAATCAGCCCCAGCATTTT.